The next 13 T cell receptor beta chains were all read from a single sample in a study of T-cell memory formation after mild COVID-19 (dated by TCRdb to the early 2020s). Receptors were amplified or captured by 5' RACE. The sequencer was an Illumina NovaSeq 6000. In TCRdb, the public reads were trimmed at Q25 with fastp and aligned with MiXCR, with productive beta chains retained. Rows matching on CDR3 protein sequence are summarized as one entry with the most common DNA and genes. The sample records 450,000 or so distinct CDR3 sequences, roughly 23% of which are singletons. The ten largest clones take up around 13% of the sample. The source material was PBMCs or a T cell subset sorted from them (not recorded which). The receptors were gathered from an adult woman who had mild COVID-19 (a few samples of this study predate the infection). The sample titles of this study are shuffled in the database, so cell type and time point are left out; the donor was told from shared clones.

J is TRBJ1-6 and V is TRBV20-1; 7 bases align to TRBD1. The V gene end was trimmed by 6 bases and the J gene end by 7 bases; junction bases not matched to a gene: 9. This CDR3 has 14 amino acids. Germline-derived CDR1 and CDR2 are DFQATT and SNEGSKA (reference sequence). The CDR3 bases are TGCAGTGCCTCCGAATCGACAGGGAATTCACCCCTCCACTTT. It codes for CSASESTGNSPLHF.

This clonotype was picked up one time. This chain joins TRBV7-6 and TRBJ1-1, with D perhaps TRBD1 (6 bases). V was shortened by 2 bases and J by 7 bases, with 14 bases between the two germline ends. Germline CDR1 is SGHVS and CDR2 is FNYEAQ. CDR3 length: 14 residues. The CDR3 sequence is CASSLSGGRGEAFF. CDR3 DNA: TGTGCCAGCAGCTTATCGGGGGGGCGAGGTGAAGCTTTCTTT.

This clonotype appeared a few times. V usage is TRBV19 and J usage is TRBJ1-5; weak D call: TRBD1 (6 bases). Germline CDR1 LNHDA, CDR2 SQIVND (reference sequence). The CDR3 contains 14 residues. Trimming cost V 9 bases and J 4 bases, with 16 bases left between them. CDR3 protein: CASATGRGNQPQHF. In DNA form, the CDR3 reads TGTGCCAGCGCTACAGGGAGGGGAAATCAGCCCCAGCATTTT.

In this sample, this clonotype turned up a few times. The V gene is TRBV7-2, the J gene TRBJ1-1, with no clear D. The CDR3 consists of 14 residues. V lost 1 base and J lost 5, with 11 bases in between. CDR1 SGHTA and CDR2 FQGNSA come from the germline V gene. The CDR3 region has the DNA TGTGCCAGCAGCTTAGTAGTGCGAGGAACTGAAGCTTTCTTT. It yields the protein CASSLVVRGTEAFF.

The chain joins TRBV19 to TRBJ2-1; 12 nucleotides match TRBD2. V lost 8 bases, J lost 6 bases, and 5 bases stayed unmatched. The CDR3 runs 14 residues. Looked up from germline, CDR1 is LNHDA and CDR2 is SQIVND (reference sequence). The CDR3 region is CASRLAGGGNEQFF. The CDR3 DNA reads as TGTGCCAGTCGGCTAGCGGGAGGGGGCAATGAGCAGTTCTTC.

In nucleotides, the CDR3 is TGTGCCAGCAGCTTAGCGGGAGAGGGATGGGAAGCTTTCTTT. This encodes CASSLAGEGWEAFF. V and J are TRBV7-2 and TRBJ1-1; D is uncertain. Trimming removed 0 bases at V and 8 bases at J, with 13 bases between. The CDR3 sequence is 14 residues long. CDR1 is SGHTA, CDR2 FQGNSA, per germline.

This clonotype has only a few counts. The chain uses TRBV25-1 and TRBJ2-3, with D uncertain. This CDR3 has 13 residues. In germline, CDR1 is MGHDK, CDR2 SYGVNS. Trimming took 3 bases from V and 4 from J, leaving 8 bases between them. In DNA form, the CDR3 reads TGTGCCAGCAGTGACGGCAGAGCAGATACGCAGTATTTT. As protein: CASSDGRADTQYF.

This chain links TRBV10-3 with TRBJ2-5; a possible D gene is TRBD2 (7 bases). Germline values: CDR1 ENHRY, CDR2 SYGVKD. This CDR3 region has 15 residues. Trimming took 4 bases from V and 4 from J, leaving 16 bases between them. The CDR3 sequence: CAISGKGGVGETQYF. CDR3 sequence (DNA): TGTGCCATCAGTGGGAAAGGGGGGGTCGGAGAGACCCAGTACTTC.

This clonotype was counted only a few times. The chain has TRBV7-2 and TRBJ2-5; 12 bases are a match to TRBD1. The V gene end was trimmed by 1 base and the J gene end by 4 bases; junction bases not matched to a gene: 10. The CDR3 extends over 18 amino acids. Germline V gene sequence: CDR1 SGHTA, CDR2 FQGNSA. The CDR3 region has the DNA TGTGCCAGCAGCTTAGTATGGGGGACAGGGGGCACCGGAGAGACCCAGTACTTC. Its translation: CASSLVWGTGGTGETQYF.

The V and J genes are TRBV10-3 and TRBJ1-5, with D hard to call. This CDR3 comprises 17 residues. V lost 3 bases and J lost 2, with 17 bases in between. Germline V gives CDR1 ENHRY, CDR2 SYGVKD. CDR3 DNA sequence: TGTGCCATCAGTGAAGTCCCCTCCTATGGGGGCAATCAGCCCCAGCATTTT. It specifies CAISEVPSYGGNQPQHF.

This clonotype was seen a few times. The V gene is TRBV6-2 or TRBV6-3, the J gene TRBJ1-1; TRBD1 aligns across 9 bases. Germline assignment: CDR1 MNHEY and CDR2 SVGEGT. J lost 3 bases, V lost 4 bases, and 6 bases had no gene match. This CDR3 contains 15 residues. CDR3: CASSSPDRGDTEAFF. The CDR3 DNA reads TGTGCCAGCAGTTCACCGGACAGGGGTGACACTGAAGCTTTCTTT.

This clonotype has a handful of counts. The chain recombines TRBV5-1 with TRBJ2-7; D possibly uses TRBD1 or TRBD2 (5 bases each). Germline CDR1 SGHRS, CDR2 YFSETQ. CDR3 length equals 14 residues. The V and J ends lost 2 bases and 2 bases respectively, with 11 bases between them. The CDR3 protein is CASSLSGTAYEQYF. CDR3 nucleotide sequence: TGCGCCAGCAGCTTATCCGGGACGGCCTACGAGCAGTACTTC.

This clonotype was recorded a few times. The J gene is TRBJ1-1, the V gene TRBV12-3 or TRBV12-4; 8 nucleotides match TRBD1. V lost 6 bases and J lost 5; bases outside the gene matches: 8. This CDR3 is built from 14 residues. CDR3 region: CASSDMRQGTEAFF. The CDR3 nucleotides read TGTGCCAGCAGCGATATGCGACAGGGGACTGAAGCTTTCTTT.